This entry is about one TCR beta chain. The sample comes from a study of T cell responses to AZD1222 COVID-19 vaccine. Data came from immunoSEQ multiplex PCR; TCRdb stores just in-frame clones and leaves some out. The sample lists just over 95,000 clones, around 90% occurring once. Here the sequenced sample was peripheral blood, taken on day 0 of AZD1222 vaccination. The receptor comes from an adult in good health.

The CDR3 bases are TGCAGTGCTGTAGCAACTGAGCAGTTCTTC. It is translated as CSAVATEQFF. The chain is built from TRBV20-1 and TRBJ2-1; no reliable D call. The CDR3 contains 10 residues. V was trimmed by 5 bases and J by 9 bases, leaving 8 bases between them. Germline V CDR1 and CDR2: DFQATT, SNEGSKA (reference sequence).